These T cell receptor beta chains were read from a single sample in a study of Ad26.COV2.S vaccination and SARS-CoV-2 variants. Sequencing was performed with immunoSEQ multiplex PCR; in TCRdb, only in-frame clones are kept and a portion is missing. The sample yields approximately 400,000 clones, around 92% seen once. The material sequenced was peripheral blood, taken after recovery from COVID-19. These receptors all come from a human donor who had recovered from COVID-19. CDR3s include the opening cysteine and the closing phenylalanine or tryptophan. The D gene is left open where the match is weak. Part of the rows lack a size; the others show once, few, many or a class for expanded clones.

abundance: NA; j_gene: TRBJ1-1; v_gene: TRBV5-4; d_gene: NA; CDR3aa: CASSFPQENTEAFF; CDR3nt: TGTGCCAGCAGTTTTCCCCAGGAAAACACTGAAGCTTTCTTT
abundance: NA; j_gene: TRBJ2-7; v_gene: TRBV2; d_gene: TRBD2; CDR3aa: CASSEGLAVSYEQYF; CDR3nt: TGTGCCAGCAGCGAGGGACTAGCGGTCTCCTACGAGCAGTACTTC
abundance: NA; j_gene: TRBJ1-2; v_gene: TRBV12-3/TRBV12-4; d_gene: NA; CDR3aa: CASSAKGGYTF; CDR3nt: TGTGCCAGCAGTGCGAAGGGGGGCTACACCTTC
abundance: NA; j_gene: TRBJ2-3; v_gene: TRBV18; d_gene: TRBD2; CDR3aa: CASSPLSSGGDTQYF; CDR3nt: TGTGCCAGCTCACCCCTATCTAGCGGGGGGGATACGCAGTATTTT
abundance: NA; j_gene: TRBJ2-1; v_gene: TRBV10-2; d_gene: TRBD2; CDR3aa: CASGGDLSGGSREQFF; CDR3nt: TGCGCCAGCGGCGGTGATTTGAGCGGGGGCTCCCGTGAGCAGTTCTTC
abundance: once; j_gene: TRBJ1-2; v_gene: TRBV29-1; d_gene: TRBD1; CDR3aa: CSARTGDTPMGYTF; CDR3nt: TGCAGCGCGAGGACAGGAGATACCCCTATGGGCTACACCTTC
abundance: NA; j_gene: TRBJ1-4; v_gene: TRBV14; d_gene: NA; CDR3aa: CASSARVGTNEKLFF; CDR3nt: TGTGCCAGCAGCGCCAGGGTAGGAACTAATGAAAAACTGTTTTTT
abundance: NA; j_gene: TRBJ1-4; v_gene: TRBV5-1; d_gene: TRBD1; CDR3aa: CASSLTGTGNEKLFF; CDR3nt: TGCGCCAGCAGTTTGACCGGGACAGGGAATGAAAAACTGTTTTTT
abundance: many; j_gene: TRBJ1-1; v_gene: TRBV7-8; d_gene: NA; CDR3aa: CASSLERGTEAFF; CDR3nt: TGTGCCAGCAGCTTAGAGCGGGGGACTGAAGCTTTCTTT
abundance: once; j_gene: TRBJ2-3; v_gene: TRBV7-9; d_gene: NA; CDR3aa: CASSPPADTQYF; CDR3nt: TGTGCCAGCAGCCCGCCTGCAGATACGCAGTATTTT
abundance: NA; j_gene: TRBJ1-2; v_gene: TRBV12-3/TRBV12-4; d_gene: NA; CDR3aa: CASSQTGHTLATF; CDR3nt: TGTGCCAGCAGCCAGACTGGACATACCTTAGCCACCTTC
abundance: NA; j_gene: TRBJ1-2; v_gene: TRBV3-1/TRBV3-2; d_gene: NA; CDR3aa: CASSQTGKGYGYTF; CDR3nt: TGTGCCAGCAGCCAAACGGGGAAAGGCTATGGCTACACCTTC
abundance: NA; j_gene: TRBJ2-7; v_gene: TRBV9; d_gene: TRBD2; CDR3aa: CASSVAPAGGSGEQYF; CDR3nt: TGTGCCAGCAGCGTAGCTCCAGCGGGGGGTTCAGGCGAGCAGTACTTC
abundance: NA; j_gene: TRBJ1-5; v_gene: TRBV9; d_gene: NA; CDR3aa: CASSGMGQSNQPQHF; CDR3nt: TGTGCCAGCAGCGGCATGGGGCAGTCCAATCAGCCCCAGCATTTT
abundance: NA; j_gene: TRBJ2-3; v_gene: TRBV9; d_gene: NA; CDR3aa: CASSLFHNTDTQYF; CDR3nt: TGTGCCAGCAGCCTTTTCCACAACACAGATACGCAGTATTTT
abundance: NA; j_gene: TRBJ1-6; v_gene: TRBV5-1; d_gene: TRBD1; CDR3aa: CASSVQGAGNSPLHF; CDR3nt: TGCGCCAGCAGCGTACAGGGGGCTGGTAATTCACCCCTCCACTTT
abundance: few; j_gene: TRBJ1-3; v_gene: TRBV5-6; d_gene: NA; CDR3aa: CASSPVGPGNTIYF; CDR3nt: TGTGCCAGCAGCCCCGTGGGGCCTGGAAACACCATATATTTT
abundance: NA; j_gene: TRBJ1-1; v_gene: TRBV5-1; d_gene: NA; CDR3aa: CASSQLGRARNTEAFF; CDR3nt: TGCGCCAGCAGCCAGCTTGGAAGAGCCCGTAACACTGAAGCTTTCTTT
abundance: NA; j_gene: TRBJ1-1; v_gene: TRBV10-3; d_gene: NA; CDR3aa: CAISESRTANTEAFF; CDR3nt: TGTGCCATCAGTGAGTCGCGGACGGCGAACACTGAAGCTTTCTTT
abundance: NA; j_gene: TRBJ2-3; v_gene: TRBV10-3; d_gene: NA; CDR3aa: CATRDGGESYTDTQYF; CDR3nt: TGTGCCACCCGAGATGGCGGGGAAAGTTACACAGATACGCAGTATTTT
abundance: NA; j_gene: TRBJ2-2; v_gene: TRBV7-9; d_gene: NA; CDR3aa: CASRLTGGTGELFF; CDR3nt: TGTGCCAGCAGACTTACCGGGGGAACCGGGGAGCTGTTTTTT
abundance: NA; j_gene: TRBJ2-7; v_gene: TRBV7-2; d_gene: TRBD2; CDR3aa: CASSLYSPSGGPTYEQYF; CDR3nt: TGTGCCAGCAGCTTATATTCCCCTAGCGGGGGGCCAACCTACGAGCAGTACTTC
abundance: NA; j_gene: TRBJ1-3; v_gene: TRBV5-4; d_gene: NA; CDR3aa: CASSTREAGTIYF; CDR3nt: TGTGCCAGCAGCACCCGTGAGGCGGGCACCATATATTTT
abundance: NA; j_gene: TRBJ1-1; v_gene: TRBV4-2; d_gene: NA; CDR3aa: CASSQGGALDEAFF; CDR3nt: TGTGCCAGCAGCCAAGGCGGGGCGTTGGATGAAGCTTTCTTT
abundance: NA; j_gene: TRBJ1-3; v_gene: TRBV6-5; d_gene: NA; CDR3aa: CASSPTVSGNTIYF; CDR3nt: TGTGCCAGCAGTCCGACGGTCTCTGGAAACACCATATATTTT
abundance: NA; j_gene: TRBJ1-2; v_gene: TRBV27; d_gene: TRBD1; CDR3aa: CASQPGQGARYGYTF; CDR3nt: TGTGCCAGTCAACCGGGACAGGGGGCACGGTATGGCTACACCTTC
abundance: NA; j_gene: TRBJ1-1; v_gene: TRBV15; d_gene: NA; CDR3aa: CATSRGGGRVDTEAFF; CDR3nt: TGTGCCACCAGCAGAGGTGGGGGGCGCGTGGACACTGAAGCTTTCTTT
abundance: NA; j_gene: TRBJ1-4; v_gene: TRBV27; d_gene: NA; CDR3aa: CASSQQGGEKLFF; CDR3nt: TGTGCCAGCAGTCAGCAAGGGGGTGAAAAACTGTTTTTT
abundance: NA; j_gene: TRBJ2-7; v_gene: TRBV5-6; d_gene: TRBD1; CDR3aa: CASSLGDRGREQYF; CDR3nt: TGTGCCAGCAGCTTGGGCGACAGGGGGCGCGAGCAGTACTTC
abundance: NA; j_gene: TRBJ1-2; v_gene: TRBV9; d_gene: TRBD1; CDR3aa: CASSPTLQGARDYGYTF; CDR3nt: TGTGCCAGCAGCCCCACCTTACAGGGGGCGCGGGACTATGGCTACACCTTC
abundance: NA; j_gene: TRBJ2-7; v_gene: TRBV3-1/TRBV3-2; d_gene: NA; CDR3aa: CASSQVGGRGEQYF; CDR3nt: TGTGCCAGCAGCCAAGTTGGAGGAAGGGGCGAGCAGTACTTC
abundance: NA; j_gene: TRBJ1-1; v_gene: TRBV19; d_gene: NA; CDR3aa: CASSNRDLGFTEAFF; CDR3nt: TGTGCCAGTAGTAACCGGGACTTGGGATTCACTGAAGCTTTCTTT
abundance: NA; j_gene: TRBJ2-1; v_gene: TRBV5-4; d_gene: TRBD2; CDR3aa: CASSLVVRGGYNEQFF; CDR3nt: TGTGCCAGCAGCTTGGTAGTGCGGGGGGGTTACAATGAGCAGTTCTTC
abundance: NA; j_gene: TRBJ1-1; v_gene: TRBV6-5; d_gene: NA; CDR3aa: CASSYSTVNTEAFF; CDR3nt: TGTGCCAGCAGTTACTCAACGGTGAACACTGAAGCTTTCTTT
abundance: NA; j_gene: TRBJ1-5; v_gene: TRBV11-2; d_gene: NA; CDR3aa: CASSLGGSQPQHF; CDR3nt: TGTGCCAGCAGCTTAGGAGGGTCTCAGCCCCAGCATTTT
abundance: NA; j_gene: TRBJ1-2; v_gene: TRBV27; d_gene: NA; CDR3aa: CASSLAGFNYGYTF; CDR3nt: TGTGCCAGCAGTTTAGCAGGGTTTAACTATGGCTACACCTTC
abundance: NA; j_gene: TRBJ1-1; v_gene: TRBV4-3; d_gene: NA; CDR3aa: CASSQAGTATEAFF; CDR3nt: TGCGCCAGCAGCCAAGCTGGTACTGCCACTGAAGCTTTCTTT
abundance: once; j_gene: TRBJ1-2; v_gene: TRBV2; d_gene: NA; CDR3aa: CASSQKSGYYGYTF; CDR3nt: TGTGCCAGCAGTCAAAAGTCAGGGTACTATGGCTACACCTTC
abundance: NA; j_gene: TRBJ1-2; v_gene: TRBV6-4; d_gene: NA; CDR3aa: CASSPQGRDYGYTF; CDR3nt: TGTGCCAGTTCCCCGCAGGGACGCGACTATGGCTACACCTTC
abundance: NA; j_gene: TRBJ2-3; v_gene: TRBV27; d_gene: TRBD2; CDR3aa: CASSLSLWGGSGTDTQYF; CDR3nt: TGTGCCAGCAGTTTATCTTTATGGGGGGGTAGCGGCACAGATACGCAGTATTTT
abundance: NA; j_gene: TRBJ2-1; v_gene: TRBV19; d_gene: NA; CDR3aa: CASSGGSYNEQFF; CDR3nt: TGTGCCAGTAGTGGGGGCAGTTACAATGAGCAGTTCTTC
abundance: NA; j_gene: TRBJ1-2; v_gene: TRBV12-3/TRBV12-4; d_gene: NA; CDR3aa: CASSFRDYGYTF; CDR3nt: TGTGCCAGCAGTTTTCGTGACTATGGCTACACCTTC
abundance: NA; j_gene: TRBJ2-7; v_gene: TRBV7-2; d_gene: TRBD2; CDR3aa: CASSSQRGRSYEQYF; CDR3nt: TGTGCCAGCAGCTCCCAGCGGGGGCGTTCCTACGAGCAGTACTTC
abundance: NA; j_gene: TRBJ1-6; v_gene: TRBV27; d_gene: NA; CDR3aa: CASSLAGANSPLHF; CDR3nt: TGTGCCAGCAGTTTGGCAGGGGCGAATTCACCCCTCCACTTT
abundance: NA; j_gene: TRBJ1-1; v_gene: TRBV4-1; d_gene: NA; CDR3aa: CASSQLGGGNTEAFF; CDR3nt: TGCGCCAGCAGCCAGCTCGGTGGGGGGAACACTGAAGCTTTCTTT
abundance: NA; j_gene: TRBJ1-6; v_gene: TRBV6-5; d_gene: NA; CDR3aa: CASQVQGTSLHF; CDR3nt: TGTGCCAGCCAAGTACAAGGTACTTCCCTCCACTTT
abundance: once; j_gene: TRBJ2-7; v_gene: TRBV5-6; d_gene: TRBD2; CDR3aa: CASSLQGTGLAGVSDEQYF; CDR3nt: TGTGCCAGCAGCTTACAGGGTACAGGACTAGCGGGGGTAAGCGACGAGCAGTACTTC
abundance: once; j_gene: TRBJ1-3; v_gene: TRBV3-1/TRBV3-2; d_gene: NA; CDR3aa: CASSQDHPAGISGNTIYF; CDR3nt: TGTGCCAGCAGCCAAGATCACCCGGCAGGGATCTCTGGAAACACCATATATTTT
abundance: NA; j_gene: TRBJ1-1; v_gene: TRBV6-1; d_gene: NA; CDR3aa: CASKQGSITEAFF; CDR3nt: TGTGCCAGCAAACAGGGCTCGATCACTGAAGCTTTCTTT
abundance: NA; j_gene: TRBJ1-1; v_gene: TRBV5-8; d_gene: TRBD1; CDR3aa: CASSLARGYAEAFF; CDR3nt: TGTGCCAGCAGCTTGGCCAGGGGGTACGCTGAAGCTTTCTTT
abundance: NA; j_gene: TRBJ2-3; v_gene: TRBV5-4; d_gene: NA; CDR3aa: CASRVDLSPLDTQYF; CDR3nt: TGTGCCAGCAGGGTCGATCTTTCGCCGCTAGATACGCAGTATTTT
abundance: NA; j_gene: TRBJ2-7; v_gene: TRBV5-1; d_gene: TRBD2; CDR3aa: CASSTRSGAGGPYEQYF; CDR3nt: TGCGCCAGCAGCACACGCAGCGGCGCGGGGGGGCCCTACGAGCAGTACTTC
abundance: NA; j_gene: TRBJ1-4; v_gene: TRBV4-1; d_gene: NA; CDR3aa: CASSQSGQLFF; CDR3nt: TGCGCCAGCAGCCAGTCAGGACAGTTGTTTTTT
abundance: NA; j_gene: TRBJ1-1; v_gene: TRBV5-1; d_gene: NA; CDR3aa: CASSPYSAPGSTEAFF; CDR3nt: TGCGCCAGCAGCCCCTACTCGGCCCCCGGGAGCACTGAAGCTTTCTTT